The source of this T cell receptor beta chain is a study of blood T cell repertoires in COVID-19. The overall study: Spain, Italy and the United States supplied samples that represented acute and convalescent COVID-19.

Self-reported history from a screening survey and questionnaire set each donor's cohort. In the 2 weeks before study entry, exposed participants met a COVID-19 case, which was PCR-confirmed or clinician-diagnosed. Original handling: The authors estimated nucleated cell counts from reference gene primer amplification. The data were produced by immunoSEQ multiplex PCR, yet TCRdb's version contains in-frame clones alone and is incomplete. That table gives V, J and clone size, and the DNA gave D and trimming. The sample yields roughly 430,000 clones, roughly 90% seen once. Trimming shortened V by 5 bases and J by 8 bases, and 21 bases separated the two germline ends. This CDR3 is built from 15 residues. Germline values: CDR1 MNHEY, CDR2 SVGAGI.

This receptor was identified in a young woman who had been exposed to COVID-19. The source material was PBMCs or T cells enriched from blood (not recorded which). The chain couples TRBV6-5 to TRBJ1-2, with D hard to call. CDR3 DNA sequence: TGTGCCAGCAGTCGAGGTCGGTGGTCAGTAGGCGGCTACACCTTC. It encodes CASSRGRWSVGGYTF.